This TCR beta chain was sequenced during a study of breast tumors, draining lymph nodes, adjacent tissues. The study's findings and limits: The data were judged consistent with most tumor T cells coming from lymph node and expanding in tumor. Tumors had less TCR diversity than lymph nodes, more than nontumor tissue. Tumor T cell lymph node origin was a supported hypothesis, not proven.

This CDR3 has 12 residues. Trimming removed 7 bases at V and 6 bases at J, with 11 bases between. Germline assignment: CDR1 MNHNS and CDR2 SASEGT. Axillary draining lymph nodes of breast cancer patients supplied the node samples. TCRdb analysed the multiplex PCR reads with MiXCR anew, one entry per CDR3 protein. The sample yields around 150,000 distinct CDR3 sequences, less than 35% seen once. Many counts were recorded for this clonotype. Its antigen is unknown. This TCR derives from a female donor with breast cancer. Some clones in this sample may be carry-over from other donors' samples. The sample was axillary lymph node tissue. The chain employs TRBV6-1 and TRBJ2-3; D is unclear. CDR3 nucleotide sequence: TGTGCCAGCACCCCGACCCGGGATACGCAGTATTTT. Translation: CASTPTRDTQYF.